The 10 T cell receptor beta chains reported below all come from one sample, sequenced in a study of T cells in localized non-small cell lung cancer. Only in-frame clones appear in the TCRdb table, and some are missing; sequencing was by immunoSEQ multiplex PCR. Among under 45,000 clones listed, 65% to 90% were seen once. Sequences were derived from PBMCs, sampled before any cancer treatment. Source of these receptors: a man aged 35 to 69 with stage II lung adenocarcinoma.

This clone was counted a single time. The V gene is TRBV7-9, the J gene TRBJ1-4, with a possible D match to TRBD1 (5 bases). V was cut by 0 bases and J by 7 bases, with 12 bases left in between. CDR3 size: 15 residues. Germline CDR1 and CDR2: SEHNR and FQNEAQ (reference sequence). The CDR3 is CASSLARGRGEKLFF. CDR3 nucleotide sequence: TGTGCCAGCAGCTTAGCGCGGGGGAGGGGTGAAAAACTGTTTTTT.

The V gene is TRBV25-1, the J gene TRBJ2-5; 8 nucleotides align to TRBD2. V gave up 1 base and J gave up 6 bases; unmatched junction bases: 4. CDR1 is MGHDK and CDR2 is SYGVNS in the germline V gene. CDR3 length: 14 amino acids. CDR3 DNA sequence: TGTGCCAGCAGTGAATTGGCTAGCGGGCAGACCCAGTACTTC. It yields the protein CASSELASGQTQYF.

The J gene is TRBJ2-1, the V gene TRBV4-2; D is unresolved. Germline CDR1 reads LGHNA; CDR2 reads YNFKEQ. The CDR3 extends over 16 amino acids. Trimming removed 0 bases from V and 2 bases from J, with 11 bases in between. DNA for the CDR3: TGTGCCAGCAGCCAAGAATGGAAGTTTACCTACAATGAGCAGTTCTTC. It specifies CASSQEWKFTYNEQFF.

The genes are TRBV18 and TRBJ1-3; no clear D. V was pared by 3 bases and J by 0 bases, with 12 bases between. Germline V gene lookup returns CDR1 KGHSH and CDR2 LQKENI. The CDR3 is 16 amino acids. The CDR3 sequence: CASSPRFDVSGNTIYF. As DNA, the CDR3 is TGTGCCAGCTCACCGCGTTTTGACGTCTCTGGAAACACCATATATTTT.

This chain connects TRBV10-2 to TRBJ2-3; D may be TRBD1 or TRBD2 (6 bases each). The ends were cut back, 0 bases at V and 5 bases at J, with 12 bases in the middle. This CDR3 comprises 15 residues. Looked up from germline, CDR1 is WSHSY and CDR2 is SAAADI. Here the CDR3 DNA reads TGCGCCAGCAGTGAGTCGTGGGGGGCGAAAGATACGCAGTATTTT. Amino acids: CASSESWGAKDTQYF.

The genes are TRBV6-5 and TRBJ1-1; perhaps TRBD1 as D (5 bases). The length of the CDR3 is 15 residues. V dropped 0 bases and J dropped 1 base, with 9 bases sitting between them. CDR1 and CDR2 (germline): MNHEY, SVGAGI. The CDR3 DNA follows: TGTGCCAGCAGTTACTCGAAGGGGTGGAACACTGAAGCTTTCTTT. It is translated as CASSYSKGWNTEAFF.

There are a few counts of this clone. The CDR3 coding sequence is TGTGCCAGCAGTTTACTGCAGGGGCACCAGTACTTC. Protein sequence: CASSLLQGHQYF. The chain links TRBV28 to TRBJ2-7; possible D gene TRBD1, 6 bases. V was pared by 2 bases and J by 10 bases, with 12 bases between. The CDR3 spans 12 residues. Germline assignment: CDR1 MDHEN and CDR2 SYDVKM.

The chain has TRBV6-5 and TRBJ2-1, with 9 bases fitting TRBD2. The CDR3 runs to 15 residues. V gave up 4 bases and J gave up 2 bases; unmatched junction bases: 3. Per the germline V gene, CDR1 is MNHEY and CDR2 is SVGAGI. CDR3 DNA sequence: TGTGCCAGCAGTTCTAGCGGGGACCCCTACAATGAGCAGTTCTTC. As protein: CASSSSGDPYNEQFF.

This clone was found once. The chain has TRBV30 and TRBJ2-3; D remains unclear. This CDR3 has 13 amino acids. The germline CDR1 and CDR2 sequences are GTSNPN and SVGIG (reference sequence). Trimming took 1 base from V and 7 from J, leaving 12 bases between them. In DNA, the CDR3 is TGTGCCTGGAGTGAGGGTAGCAGCTATACGCAGTATTTT. It is translated as CAWSEGSSYTQYF.

V gene TRBV5-6 combines with J gene TRBJ2-6, with unresolved D. The CDR3 totals 16 residues. Between the trimmed V and J ends, which lost 2 bases and 0 bases, there was a span of 9 bases. The germline CDR1 and CDR2 sequences are SGHDT and YYEEEE. This CDR3 is CASSFLQDSGANVLTF. CDR3 DNA sequence: TGTGCCAGCAGCTTTCTGCAAGACTCTGGGGCCAACGTCCTGACTTTC.